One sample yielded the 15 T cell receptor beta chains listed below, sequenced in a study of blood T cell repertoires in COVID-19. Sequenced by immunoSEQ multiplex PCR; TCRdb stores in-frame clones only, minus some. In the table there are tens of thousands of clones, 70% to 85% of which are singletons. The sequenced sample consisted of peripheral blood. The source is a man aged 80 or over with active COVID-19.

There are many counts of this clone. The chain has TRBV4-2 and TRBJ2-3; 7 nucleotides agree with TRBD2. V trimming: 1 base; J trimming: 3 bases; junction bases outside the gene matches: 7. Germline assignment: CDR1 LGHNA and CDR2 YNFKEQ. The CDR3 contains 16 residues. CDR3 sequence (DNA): TGTGCCAGCAGCCAAGCCCCGGGGGGAAAAACAGATACGCAGTATTTT. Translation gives CASSQAPGGKTDTQYF.

The CDR3 is CASSYYGTGNEKLFF. The CDR3 DNA follows: TGTGCCAGCAGTTACTATGGGACAGGGAATGAAAAACTGTTTTTT. The chain is built from TRBV6-5 and TRBJ1-4; 9 nucleotides match TRBD1. Germline lookup yields CDR1 MNHEY and CDR2 SVGAGI. The V segment lost 1 base and the J segment 5 bases; nucleotides outside the gene matches: 2. The CDR3 loop spans 15 amino acids.

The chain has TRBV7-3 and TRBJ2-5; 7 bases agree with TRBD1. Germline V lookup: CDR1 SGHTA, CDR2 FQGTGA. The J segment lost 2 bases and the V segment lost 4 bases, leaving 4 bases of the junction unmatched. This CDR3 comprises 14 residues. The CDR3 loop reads CASSSGTAQETQYF. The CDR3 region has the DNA TGTGCCAGCAGCTCCGGGACAGCTCAAGAGACCCAGTACTTC.

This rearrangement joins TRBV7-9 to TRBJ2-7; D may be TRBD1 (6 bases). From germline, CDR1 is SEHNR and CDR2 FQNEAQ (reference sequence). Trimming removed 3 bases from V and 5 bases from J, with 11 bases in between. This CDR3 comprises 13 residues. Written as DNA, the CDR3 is TGTGCCAGCAGCTTGCTGGGGGCCAACGAGCAGTACTTC. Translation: CASSLLGANEQYF.

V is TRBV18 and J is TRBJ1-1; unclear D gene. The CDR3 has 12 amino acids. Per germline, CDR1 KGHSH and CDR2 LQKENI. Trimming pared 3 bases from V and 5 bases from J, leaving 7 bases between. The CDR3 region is CASSPGMTEAFF. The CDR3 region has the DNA TGTGCCAGCTCACCCGGGATGACTGAAGCTTTCTTT.

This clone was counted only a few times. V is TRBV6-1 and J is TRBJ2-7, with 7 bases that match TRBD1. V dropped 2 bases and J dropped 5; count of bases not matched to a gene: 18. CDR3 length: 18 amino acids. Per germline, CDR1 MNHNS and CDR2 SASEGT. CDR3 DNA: TGTGCCAGCAGTGAACTCGGTCCTCAAGTAGGGGGCCCCCACGAGCAGTACTTC. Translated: CASSELGPQVGGPHEQYF.

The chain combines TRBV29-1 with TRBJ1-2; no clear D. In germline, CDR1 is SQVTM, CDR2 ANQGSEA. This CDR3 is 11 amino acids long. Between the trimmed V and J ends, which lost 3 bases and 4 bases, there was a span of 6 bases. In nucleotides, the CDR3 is TGCAGCGTTGACAGAACCTATGGCTACACCTTC. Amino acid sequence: CSVDRTYGYTF.

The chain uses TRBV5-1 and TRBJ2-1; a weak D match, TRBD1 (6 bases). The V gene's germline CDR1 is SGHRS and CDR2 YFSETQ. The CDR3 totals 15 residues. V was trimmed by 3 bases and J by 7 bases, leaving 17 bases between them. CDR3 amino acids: CASSSPGHPKNEQFF. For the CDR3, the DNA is TGCGCCAGCAGCTCCCCGGGACACCCTAAGAATGAGCAGTTCTTC.

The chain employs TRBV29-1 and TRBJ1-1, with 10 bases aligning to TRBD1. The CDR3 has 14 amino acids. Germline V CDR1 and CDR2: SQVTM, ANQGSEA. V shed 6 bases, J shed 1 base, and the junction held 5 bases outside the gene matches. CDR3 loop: CSVRQGAWNTEAFF. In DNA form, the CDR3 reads TGCAGCGTGAGACAGGGGGCCTGGAACACTGAAGCTTTCTTT.

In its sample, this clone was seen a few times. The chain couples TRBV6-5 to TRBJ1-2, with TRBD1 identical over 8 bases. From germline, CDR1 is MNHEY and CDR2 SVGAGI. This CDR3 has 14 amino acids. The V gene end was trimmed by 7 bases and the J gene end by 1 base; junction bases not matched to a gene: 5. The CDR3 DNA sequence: TGTGCCAGCAATCAACAGGGGGGTAACTATGGCTACACCTTC. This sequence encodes CASNQQGGNYGYTF.

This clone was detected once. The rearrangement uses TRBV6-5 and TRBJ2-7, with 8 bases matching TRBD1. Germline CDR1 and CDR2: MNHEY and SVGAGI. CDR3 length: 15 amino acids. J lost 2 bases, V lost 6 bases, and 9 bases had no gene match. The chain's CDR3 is CASRARQGFAYEQYF. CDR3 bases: TGTGCCAGCAGGGCCCGACAGGGGTTTGCCTACGAGCAGTACTTC.

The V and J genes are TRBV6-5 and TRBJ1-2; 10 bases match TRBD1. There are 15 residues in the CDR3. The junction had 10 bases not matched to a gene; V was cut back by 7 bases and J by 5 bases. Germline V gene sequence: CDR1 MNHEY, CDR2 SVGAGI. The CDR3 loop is CASTGQGLWRYGYTF. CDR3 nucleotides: TGTGCCAGCACGGGACAGGGGCTTTGGAGGTATGGCTACACCTTC.

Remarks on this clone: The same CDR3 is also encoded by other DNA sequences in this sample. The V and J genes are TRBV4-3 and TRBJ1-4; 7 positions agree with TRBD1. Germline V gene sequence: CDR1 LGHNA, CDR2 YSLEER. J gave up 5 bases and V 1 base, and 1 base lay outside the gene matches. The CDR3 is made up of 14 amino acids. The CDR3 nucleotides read TGCGCCAGCAGCCAAGGACAGGGAAATGAAAAACTGTTTTTT. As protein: CASSQGQGNEKLFF.

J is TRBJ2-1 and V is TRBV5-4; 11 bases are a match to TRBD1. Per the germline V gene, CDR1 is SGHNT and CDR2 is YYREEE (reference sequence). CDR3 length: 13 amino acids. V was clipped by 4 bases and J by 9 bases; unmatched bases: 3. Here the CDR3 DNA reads TGTGCCAGCAGCGGGACAGGGGGGGTTGAGCAGTTCTTC. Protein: CASSGTGGVEQFF.

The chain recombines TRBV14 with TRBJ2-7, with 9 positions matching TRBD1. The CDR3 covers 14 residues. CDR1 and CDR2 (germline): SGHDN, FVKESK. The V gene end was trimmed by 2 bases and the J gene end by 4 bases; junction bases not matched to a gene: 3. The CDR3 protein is CASSQLDRGYEQYF. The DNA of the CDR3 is TGTGCCAGCAGCCAATTGGACAGGGGTTACGAGCAGTACTTC.